This TCR beta chain was captured by sequencing in a study of cytomegalovirus exposure and HLA in healthy donors (TCRdb year 2017). A note on the overall study: According to an earlier analysis of around 600 of the donors, some 180 million T cells yielded roughly 110 million unique TCR beta sequences and about 280 Gb of sequence data. Approximately 330 gigabases of sequencing data and around 85 million unique TCR sequences made up an early release that covered nearly 650 HLA-typed donors. Of the 398 genotyped donors, 70% to 90% were placed in the genetic ancestry cluster associated with self-reported Caucasian donors. The study was designed to test whether signatures of past pathogen exposure could be identified by cataloging public T cell receptors. The study used immunosequencing to profile the T cell repertoires of 600 to 850 subjects and linked those repertoires to cytomegalovirus serostatus. A separate validation cohort of about 110 different subjects was used in addition to the roughly 700-subject first cohort. To predict cytomegalovirus infection status, the study combined high-throughput TCR immunosequencing, statistical association of individual TCRs with disease status, and machine learning. In a later analysis, previously published TCR beta repertoires from some 640 donors were re-analyzed and high-resolution HLA genotyping was added so that TCR occurrence patterns could be studied. Rather than using new phenotypic data, the later analysis identified candidate immune exposures from TCR beta sequences and from how often those sequences occurred across donors. To decide whether each TCR beta V gene segment behaved as functional or pseudogenic, an earlier analysis of fewer than 750 of the donors relied on high-throughput TCR beta sequencing. Donor age, sex, ethnicity and CMV serostatus were compiled together with the repertoire data. In a later genetic analysis, genome-wide SNP genotypes for about 55% of the roughly 670 donors were used, and that subset was treated as a discovery cohort. Every repertoire in the discovery cohort had been generated on one and the same sequencing platform. HLA typing included class I and class II loci at four-digit resolution. The number of donors typed differed by locus, with 629-630 for A, B, C, DRB1 and DQB1, around 500 for DQA1, over 600 for DPA1, and some 440 for DPB1. Several DR-DQ haplotypes were treated as single units for association and clustering because of strong linkage in the cohort. On average, around 200,000 unique TCR beta nucleotide sequences were sequenced per donor among about 400 genotyped donors of the cohort, with around 19% of those sequences being non-productive. Study-wide conclusions, independent of this receptor: Roughly uniform sequencing depth across donors was assumed in presence/absence analyses, although this assumption may not hold. Across donors, most TCR sequences were observed very rarely, whereas some public TCRs were present in many individuals. A cluster of highly shared sequence variants was judged likely to be a technical artifact of the sequencing pipeline. Compared with equally common non-associated chains, HLA-associated TCR beta chains in a later analysis were more clonally expanded and had lower generation probabilities. When HLA alleles, especially DR and DQ, strongly co-occurred, TCR associations were difficult to assign to individual alleles. The study listed 164 TCR beta chains as associated with cytomegalovirus. A later genetic analysis associated a missense DCLRE1C variant with V-gene and J-gene trimming of TCR beta chains, and an independent cohort replicated the association. In a later analysis, most CMV-associated TCR beta chains were found to appear HLA-restricted, with HLA associations seemingly driven largely by CMV exposure. In vitro tests confirmed that a few of the cytomegalovirus-associated TCR beta chains recognize cytomegalovirus antigens. Several of the top co-occurrence clusters appeared to be linked to parvovirus B19, influenza, CMV and Epstein-Barr virus, according to a later analysis. Because some donors lacked HLA typing at each locus, the association tests relied only on the typed subset. Cytomegalovirus status was reported to be diagnosed by the classifier with high specificity and sensitivity in both the original and validation cohorts. The authors suggested that the approach could potentially be extended to other disease states and immunological phenotypes. The only immune exposure information available for the cohort was CMV serostatus. In an earlier analysis of approximately 590 of the donors, most TCR beta V segments were observed in productive rearrangements about 87% or about 30% of the time, broadly matching IMGT annotations. Correlated functional status among segregating V segments might reflect linkage disequilibrium, but an unknown experimental factor could not be ruled out. Roughly 17 rarely observed V segments, including chromosome 9 orphons, were excluded from the earlier analysis of a few hundred of the donors because counts were too low. In a later analysis, the rate of TCR association differed among HLA loci, with DRB1 alleles having the most associated TCRs and HLA-C alleles having the fewest. This cohort had only TCR beta chains sequenced, and the lack of alpha or paired-chain data limited which features could be detected. In a later genetic analysis, fewer N-insertions in productive TCRs were reported among donors in an Asian-associated ancestry cluster than the approximately 630-donor mean. Because the 87-base-pair reads could not distinguish some IMGT-functional V segments, including TRBV6-2 and TRBV6-3, those segments were excluded. A further reported finding was that TCR beta sequences accurately predicted the HLA-A and HLA-B alleles for most subjects in the first cohort. At a false discovery rate of 0.05, a later analysis linked 16,951 TCR beta sequences to specific HLA alleles.

Including cysteine and phenylalanine, the CDR3 has 15 amino acids. The entry retains the CDR3 DNA only, 45 bases that are in frame from base 1. The V and J ends are trimmed by 1 base and 2 bases, leaving 9 bases between them. CDR1 is given as MNHNS and CDR2 as SASEGT, both from the germline V gene. In total, roughly 710 healthy bone marrow donors made up the cohort. Cohort members were all nominally healthy when sampled, although unrecorded immune exposures were likely present. The donor was CMV seropositive and was included in the group of 290 or so seropositive cohort members. Each donor provided a peripheral blood sample, and peripheral blood mononuclear cells were used for TCR beta sequencing. Genomic DNA was extracted from the blood cell samples with the Qiagen DNeasy Blood Extraction Kit. Receptors were amplified or captured by the immunoSEQ multiplex PCR assay. For the multiplex PCR, a mixture combining 60 forward primers for TCR Vbeta segments and 13 reverse primers for TCR Jbeta segments was used. A multiplex PCR assay on genomic DNA amplified the CDR3 region of rearranged TCR beta genes. On the Illumina HiSeq System, the amplified TCR beta libraries were sequenced as 87-base-pair reads. From the authors' description of their analysis: A later analysis counted about 76 million unique TCR beta chains across the 650 to 800 repertoires, and 9.5 million to 11 million of these chains were shared by at least two donors. Raw reads were error-corrected and collapsed into unique sequences with a nearest-neighbor algorithm that merged closely related sequences to remove PCR and sequencing errors. To assign V, D and J gene segments, CDR3 sequences were aligned to IMGT reference sequences. For a sequence to be retained, at least a six-nucleotide match to both a V gene segment and a J gene segment was required. Rearrangements were called productive when the CDR3 lacked stop codons and stayed in frame with V and J; all others were non-productive. Following IMGT convention, CDR3 was defined as the stretch from the second conserved V-encoded cysteine up to the conserved J-encoded phenylalanine. The earlier analysis of some 540 of the donors excluded any sequence lacking an unambiguous match to a single V gene segment. An earlier analysis of over 450 of the donors classified V segments as functional when productive rearrangements were above 56.7% and as segregating when the standard deviation between donors was above 5%. To diagnose cytomegalovirus status from the catalog of TCR beta chain sequences, a statistical classification framework was built. A later analysis assigned V and J genes by comparing TCR nucleotide sequences with IMGT/GENE-DB human TR gene sequences. In a later analysis, CDR3 sequences and most-parsimonious VDJ recombination scenarios were assigned using the TCRdist pipeline. In a later analysis, each TCR beta chain was defined by its CDR3 amino acid sequence together with its V-gene family, and reads without a unique V-gene family were excluded. A later analysis removed 592 highly shared, low-generation-probability nucleotide sequences to deal with suspected cross-contamination and a sequencing artifact. In a later analysis, a clonal expansion index was calculated for each public chain from normalized within-repertoire ranks of inferred template counts. Generation probabilities in a later analysis came from a VDJ recombination model fitted to out-of-frame rearrangements, and those results were checked against IGoR. A later analysis scored TCR-TCR, TCR-HLA and TCR-CMV co-occurrence with hypergeometric tests, applying a repertoire-size bias correction to TCR pairs. In a later analysis, false discovery rates were estimated by permuting HLA or CMV assignments 20 times. In a later analysis, co-occurring TCRs were grouped using DBSCAN, with TCRdist sequence similarity added in when clustering inside HLA-allele-positive subsets. Repertoires with fewer than 30,000 or more than 120,000 public chains, plus five repertoires with anomalous nucleotide sharing, were excluded from co-occurrence clustering. TCRdb limited this immuneACCESS table to in-frame rearrangements with V and J called. A share of clones is missing; checked studies link under half to unresolved V genes, and the rest is unexplained. V, J and clone size are those of that table, while D and trimming were read from the DNA. The sample table shows under 200,000 clones, and over 70% are seen once. The ten largest clones take up roughly 6.4% of the sample.

Note on this clone: What this receptor recognizes is not known. It has no much larger one-base neighbor in the sample; base qualities were not kept.

Sequences were obtained from PBMCs. The chain links TRBV6-1 with TRBJ1-5; TRBD1 is perhaps the D gene, given 5 matching bases. The receptor was isolated from a woman aged 40 to 50 in good health and CMV-seropositive. The nucleotide sequence reads as follows: TGTGCCAGCAGTGAAGTAGGGGCGGGCAATCAGCCCCAGCATTTT. It encodes CASSEVGAGNQPQHF.